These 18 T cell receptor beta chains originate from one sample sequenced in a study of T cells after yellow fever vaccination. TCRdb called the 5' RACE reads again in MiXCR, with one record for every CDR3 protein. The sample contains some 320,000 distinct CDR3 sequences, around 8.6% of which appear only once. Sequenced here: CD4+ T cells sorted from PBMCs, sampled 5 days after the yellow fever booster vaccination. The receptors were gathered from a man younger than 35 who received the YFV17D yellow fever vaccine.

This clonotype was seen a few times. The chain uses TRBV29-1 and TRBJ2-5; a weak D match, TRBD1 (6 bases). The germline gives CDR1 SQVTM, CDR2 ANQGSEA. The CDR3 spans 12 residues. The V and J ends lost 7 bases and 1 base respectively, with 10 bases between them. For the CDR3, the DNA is TGCAGCGCAGGGGAGCCCCAAGAGACCCAGTACTTC. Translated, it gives CSAGEPQETQYF.

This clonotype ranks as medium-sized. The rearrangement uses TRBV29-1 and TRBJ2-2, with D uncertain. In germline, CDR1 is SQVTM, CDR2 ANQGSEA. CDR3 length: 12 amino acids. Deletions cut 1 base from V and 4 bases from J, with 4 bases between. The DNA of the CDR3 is TGCAGCGTTGAAGGGGGCACCGGGGAGCTGTTTTTT. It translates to CSVEGGTGELFF.

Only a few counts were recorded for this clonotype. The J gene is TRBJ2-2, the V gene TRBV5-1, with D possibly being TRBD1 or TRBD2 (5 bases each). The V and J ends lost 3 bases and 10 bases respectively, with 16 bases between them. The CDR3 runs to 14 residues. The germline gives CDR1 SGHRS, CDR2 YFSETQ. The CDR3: CASSWGRWDEELFF. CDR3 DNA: TGCGCCAGCAGCTGGGGACGGTGGGACGAGGAGCTGTTTTTT.

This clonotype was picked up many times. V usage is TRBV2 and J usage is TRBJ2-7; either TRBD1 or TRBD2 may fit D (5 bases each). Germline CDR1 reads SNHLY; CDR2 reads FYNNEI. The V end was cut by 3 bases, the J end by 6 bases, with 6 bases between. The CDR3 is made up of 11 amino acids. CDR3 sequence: CASSERGEQYF. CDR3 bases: TGTGCCAGCAGTGAGAGGGGCGAGCAGTACTTC.

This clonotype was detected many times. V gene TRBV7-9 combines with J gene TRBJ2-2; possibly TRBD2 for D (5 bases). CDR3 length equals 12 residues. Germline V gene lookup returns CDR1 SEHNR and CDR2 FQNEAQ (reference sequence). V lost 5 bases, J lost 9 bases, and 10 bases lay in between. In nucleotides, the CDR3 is TGTGCCAGCAGCCCTAGGACTCGGGAGCTGTTTTTT. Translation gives CASSPRTRELFF.

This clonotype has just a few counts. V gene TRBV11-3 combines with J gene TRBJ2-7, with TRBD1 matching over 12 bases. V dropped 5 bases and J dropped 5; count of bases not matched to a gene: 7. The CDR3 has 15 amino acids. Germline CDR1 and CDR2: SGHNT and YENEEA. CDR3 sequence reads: CASSARDRGHHEQYV. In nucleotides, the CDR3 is TGTGCCAGCAGCGCCCGGGACAGGGGGCATCACGAGCAGTACGTC.

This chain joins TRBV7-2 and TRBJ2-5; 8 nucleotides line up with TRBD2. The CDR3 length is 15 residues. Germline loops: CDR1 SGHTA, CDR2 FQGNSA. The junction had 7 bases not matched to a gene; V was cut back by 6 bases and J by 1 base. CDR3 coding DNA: TGTGCCAGCAGAGAGGCGGGGGGCCGCCAAGAGACCCAGTACTTC. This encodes CASREAGGRQETQYF.

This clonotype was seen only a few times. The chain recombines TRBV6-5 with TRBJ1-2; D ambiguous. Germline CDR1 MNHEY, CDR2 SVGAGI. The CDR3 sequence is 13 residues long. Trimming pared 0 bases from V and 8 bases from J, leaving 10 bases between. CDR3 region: CASSYSRHRGYTF. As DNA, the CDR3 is TGTGCCAGCAGTTACTCGCGACACCGGGGCTACACCTTC.

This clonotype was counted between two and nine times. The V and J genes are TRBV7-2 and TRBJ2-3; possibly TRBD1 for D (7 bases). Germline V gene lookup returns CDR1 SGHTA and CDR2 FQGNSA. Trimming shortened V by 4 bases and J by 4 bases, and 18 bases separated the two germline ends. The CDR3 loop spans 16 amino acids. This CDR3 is CASSSRVGRGADTQYF. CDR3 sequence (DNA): TGTGCCAGCAGCTCCCGAGTCGGCAGGGGGGCAGATACGCAGTATTTT.

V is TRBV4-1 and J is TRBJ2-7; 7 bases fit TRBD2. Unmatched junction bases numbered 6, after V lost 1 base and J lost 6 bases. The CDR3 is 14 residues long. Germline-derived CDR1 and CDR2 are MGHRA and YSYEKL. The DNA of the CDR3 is TGCGCCAGCAGCCAAGCGGGGTTAGCGGGCGAGCAGTACGTC. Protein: CASSQAGLAGEQYV.

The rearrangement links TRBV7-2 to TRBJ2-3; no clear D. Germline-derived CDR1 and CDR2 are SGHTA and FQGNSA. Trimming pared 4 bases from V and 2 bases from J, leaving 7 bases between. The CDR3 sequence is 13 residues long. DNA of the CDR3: TGTGCCAGCAGCTCGATTACCACAGATACGCAGTATTTT. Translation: CASSSITTDTQYF.

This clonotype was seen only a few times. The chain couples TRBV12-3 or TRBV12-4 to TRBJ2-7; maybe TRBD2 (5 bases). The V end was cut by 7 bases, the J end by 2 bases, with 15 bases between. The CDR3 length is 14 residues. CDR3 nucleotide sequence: TGTGCCAGCACCCCCGCGGTCGGGACCTACGAGCAGTACTTC. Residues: CASTPAVGTYEQYF.

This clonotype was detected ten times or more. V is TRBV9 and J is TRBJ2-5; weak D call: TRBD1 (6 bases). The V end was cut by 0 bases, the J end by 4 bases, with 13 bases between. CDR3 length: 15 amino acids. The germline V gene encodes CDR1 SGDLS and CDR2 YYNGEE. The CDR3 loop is CASSVAPTGRETQYF. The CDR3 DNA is TGTGCCAGCAGCGTAGCTCCCACAGGGCGAGAGACCCAGTACTTC.

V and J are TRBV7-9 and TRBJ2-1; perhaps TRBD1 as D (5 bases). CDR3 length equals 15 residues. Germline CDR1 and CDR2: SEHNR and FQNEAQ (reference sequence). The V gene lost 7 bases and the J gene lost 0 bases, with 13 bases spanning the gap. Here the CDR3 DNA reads TGTGCCAGCATGAAAGGGGCCTCCTCCTACAATGAGCAGTTCTTC. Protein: CASMKGASSYNEQFF.

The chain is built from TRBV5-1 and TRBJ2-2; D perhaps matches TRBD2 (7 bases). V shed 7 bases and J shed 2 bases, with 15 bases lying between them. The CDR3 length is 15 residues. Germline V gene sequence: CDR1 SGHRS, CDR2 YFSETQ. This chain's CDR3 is CASSPGGVNTGELFF. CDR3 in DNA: TGCGCCAGCTCTCCGGGGGGCGTTAACACCGGGGAGCTGTTTTTT.

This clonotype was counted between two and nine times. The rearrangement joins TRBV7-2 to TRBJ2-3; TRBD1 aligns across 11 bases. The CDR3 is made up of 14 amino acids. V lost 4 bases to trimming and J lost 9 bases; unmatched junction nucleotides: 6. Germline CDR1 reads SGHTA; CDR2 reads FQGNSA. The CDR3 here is CASSSDRGRSTQYF. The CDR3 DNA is TGTGCCAGCAGCTCGGACAGGGGGCGGTCGACGCAGTATTTT.

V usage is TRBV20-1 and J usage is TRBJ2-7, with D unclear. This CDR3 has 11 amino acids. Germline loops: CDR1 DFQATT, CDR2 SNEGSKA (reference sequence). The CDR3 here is CSVWGSYEQYV. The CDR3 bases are TGCAGCGTTTGGGGCTCCTACGAGCAGTACGTC.

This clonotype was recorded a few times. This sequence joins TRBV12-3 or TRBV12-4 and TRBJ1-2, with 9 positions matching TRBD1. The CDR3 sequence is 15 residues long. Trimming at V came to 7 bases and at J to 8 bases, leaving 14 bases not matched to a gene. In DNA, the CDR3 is TGTGCCAGCACCTTCGCCCCGGGACAGGGTTTCGGCTACACCTTC. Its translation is CASTFAPGQGFGYTF.